The 5 T cell receptor beta chains given below trace back to one sample, sequenced in a study of T cell changes during pregnancy in multiple sclerosis. Profiled with immunoSEQ multiplex PCR; TCRdb holds only in-frame clones, not every one. This repertoire shows some 25,000 clones, around 86% found once; its top ten account for roughly 1%. Here the sequenced sample was CD4+ T cells from peripheral blood mononuclear cells, taken in the second trimester of pregnancy. These receptors were collected from a female donor in good health, enrolled as a control in a pregnancy study.

The chain uses TRBV18 and TRBJ1-1; 7 nucleotides align to TRBD1. With V trimmed by 0 bases and J by 0 bases, 7 bases remained unmatched. The germline V gene has CDR1 KGHSH and CDR2 LQKENI. CDR3 size: 17 residues. CDR3 protein: CASSPPLTGNLNTEAFF. In DNA, the CDR3 is TGTGCCAGCTCACCACCGCTGACAGGGAATTTGAACACTGAAGCTTTCTTT. Full variable domain (rest looked up from reference TRBV18 and TRBJ1-1): NAGVMQNPRHLVRRRGQEARLRCSPMKGHSHVYWYRQLPEEGLKFMVYLQKENIIDESGMPKERFSAEFPKEGPSILRIQQVVRGDSAAYFCASSPPLTGNLNTEAFFGQGTRLTVV.

The chain recombines TRBV5-1 with TRBJ2-7; 11 positions agree with TRBD2. The germline V gene has CDR1 SGHRS and CDR2 YFSETQ. CDR3 length: 15 amino acids. J gave up 5 bases and V 4 bases, and 8 bases lay outside the gene matches. The CDR3 sequence is CASSPGTSGVHEQYF. The CDR3 coding sequence is TGCGCCAGCAGCCCCGGGACTAGCGGAGTTCACGAGCAGTACTTC.

The genes are TRBV5-1 and TRBJ1-4; 12 bases match TRBD1. After removal of 4 bases from V and 4 bases from J, the junction contained 5 bases not matched to a gene. CDR1 is SGHRS, CDR2 YFSETQ, per germline. This CDR3 comprises 16 residues. The CDR3 region is CASSPGQGARNEKLFF. Written as DNA, the CDR3 is TGCGCCAGCAGCCCGGGACAGGGGGCGCGTAATGAAAAACTGTTTTTT.

The gene calls are TRBV9 and TRBJ1-1, with 8 positions matching TRBD1. There are 16 residues in the CDR3. The trim removed 0 bases at V and 1 base at J, leaving 5 bases unmatched. Germline V gene lookup returns CDR1 SGDLS and CDR2 YYNGEE. The CDR3: CASSVGAGGANTEAFF. CDR3 in DNA: TGTGCCAGCAGCGTAGGGGCAGGGGGCGCGAACACTGAAGCTTTCTTT.

This chain connects TRBV9 to TRBJ1-4, with D maybe TRBD1 (5 bases). Looked up from germline, CDR1 is SGDLS and CDR2 is YYNGEE. Trimming cost V 0 bases and J 8 bases, with 14 bases left between them. CDR3 length equals 15 residues. The CDR3 region has the DNA TGTGCCAGCAGCGTAGGGGGGGTGCGATTCGAAAAACTGTTTTTT. This sequence encodes CASSVGGVRFEKLFF.